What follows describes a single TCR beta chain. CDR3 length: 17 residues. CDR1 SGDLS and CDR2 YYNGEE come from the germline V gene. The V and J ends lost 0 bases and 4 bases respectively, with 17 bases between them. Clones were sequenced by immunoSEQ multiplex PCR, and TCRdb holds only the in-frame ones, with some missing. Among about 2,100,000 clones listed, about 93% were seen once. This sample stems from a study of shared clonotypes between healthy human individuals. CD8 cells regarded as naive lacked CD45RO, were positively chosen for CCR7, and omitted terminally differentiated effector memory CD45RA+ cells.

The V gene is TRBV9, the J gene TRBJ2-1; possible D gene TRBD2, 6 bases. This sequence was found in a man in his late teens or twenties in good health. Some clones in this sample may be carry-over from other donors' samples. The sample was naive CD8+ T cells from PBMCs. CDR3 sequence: CASSVGGGAGKYNEQFF. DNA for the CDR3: TGTGCCAGCAGCGTAGGGGGCGGAGCGGGCAAATACAATGAGCAGTTCTTC.